Presented here are 4 T cell receptor beta chains from one specimen sequenced in a study of T cells in Graves' hyperthyroidism and ophthalmopathy (dated by TCRdb to about 2019). The method was multiplex PCR. The sample was run on an Illumina HiSeq 2000. TCR beta CDR3 regions were amplified from RNA transcripts. The TCR CDR3 was subjected to a first round of RT-PCR using the HTBI primer set and the Qiagen OneStep RT-PCR kit. Through fastp at Q25 and MiXCR, TCRdb rebuilt clones from the public reads, retaining in-frame beta chains. Records with the same CDR3 protein are collapsed into one entry carrying the most frequent genes and DNA. The sample table records fewer than 700,000 distinct CDR3 sequences; 15% to 20% of these occur just once. The ten top clones hold 15% to 20% of the sample. Sequencing input: blood. The receptor set was obtained from a woman between 18 and 29 years old with Graves' ophthalmopathy.

As regards this clonotype: One base away lies a much larger clone, so this may be a sequencing read error. The CDR3 nucleotides are TGTGCCAGCAGACAAGAAACCCAACGAAACATTCAGTACTTC. It encodes CASRQETQRNIQYF. The chain joins TRBV3-1 to TRBJ2-4, with D unresolved. Germline CDR1 is LGHDT and CDR2 is YNNKEL (reference sequence). CDR3 size: 14 residues.

This clonotype has ten or more counts. The rearrangement joins TRBV30 to TRBJ1-3; tentative D call: TRBD1 (5 bases). V dropped 4 bases and J dropped 0 bases, with 7 bases sitting between them. Looked up from germline, CDR1 is GTSNPN and CDR2 is SVGIG (reference sequence). The CDR3 totals 13 residues. CDR3 sequence: CAWTGNSGNTIYF. CDR3 sequence (DNA): TGTGCCTGGACAGGGAACTCTGGAAACACCATATATTTT.

The chain has TRBV10-3 and TRBJ1-2; D possibly corresponds to TRBD1 (5 bases). CDR1 is ENHRY and CDR2 is SYGVKD in the germline V gene. The CDR3 is made up of 12 amino acids. Trimming stripped 3 bases from V and 8 bases from J, with 10 bases between. Here the CDR3 reads CAISERGAGYTF. Written as DNA, the CDR3 is TGTGCCATCAGTGAAAGGGGCGCGGGCTACACCTTC.

The chain links TRBV28 to TRBJ1-1; 8 positions match TRBD1. V dropped 4 bases and J dropped 9; count of bases not matched to a gene: 10. There are 14 residues in the CDR3. Germline lookup yields CDR1 MDHEN and CDR2 SYDVKM. The CDR3: CASSSPGTGGKAFF. The CDR3 bases are TGTGCCAGCAGTTCCCCCGGGACAGGAGGGAAAGCTTTCTTT.